This is a list of T cell receptor beta chains from one sample in a study of shared clonotypes between healthy human individuals. Clones were sequenced by immunoSEQ multiplex PCR, and TCRdb holds only the in-frame ones, with some missing. The sample shows 2 million to 3 million clones, roughly 93% of them seen only once. The sample comprised naive CD4+ T cells from PBMCs. These receptors all come from a man aged 18 to 29 in good health. Some clones in this sample may be carry-over from other donors' samples. Each CDR3 is given with its conserved first and last residue. A D gene is named only where the DNA matches it firmly. Rows give clone size only sometimes, using once, few, many, or a class for an expanded clone.

D,V,size,J,DNA,CDR3
TRBD2,TRBV4-1,-,TRBJ2-7,TGCGCCAGCAGCCGGGCACTAGCGGGTACTTCCTACGAGCAGTACTTC,CASSRALAGTSYEQYF
-,TRBV6-6,-,TRBJ1-3,TGTGCCAGCAGCCTGCGCGGGATCTCCTCTGGAAACACCATATATTTT,CASSLRGISSGNTIYF
-,TRBV15,-,TRBJ1-3,TGTGCCACCAGCAGATCCTCTGGAAACACCATATATTTT,CATSRSSGNTIYF
TRBD2,TRBV6-5,-,TRBJ2-7,TGTGCCAGCAGTTCGGGAGGTACAGGAGCCCAGCAGTACTTC,CASSSGGTGAQQYF
TRBD1,TRBV2,once,TRBJ2-2,TGTGCCAGCAGTGAAGTTCAGGGGGCAGCCACCGGGGAGCTGTTTTTT,CASSEVQGAATGELFF
-,TRBV29-1,-,TRBJ2-1,TGCAGCGTTGAGTACAGCTCCTACAATGAGCAGTTCTTC,CSVEYSSYNEQFF
TRBD1,TRBV7-3,-,TRBJ1-1,TGTGCCAGCAGCGCAACAGGGGGAGTGGGCACTGAAGCTTTCTTT,CASSATGGVGTEAFF
-,TRBV2,-,TRBJ2-1,TGTGCCAGCAGCCGGCGGCTAGGGGAGAACAATGAGCAGTTCTTC,CASSRRLGENNEQFF
-,TRBV4-1,-,TRBJ1-3,TGCGCCAGCAGCCCTATACTGACCGTATCTGGAAACACCATATATTTT,CASSPILTVSGNTIYF
-,TRBV7-6,-,TRBJ2-7,TGTGCCAGCAGCTTGAGTGACGGAGGGAGCATCGAGCAGTACTTC,CASSLSDGGSIEQYF
-,TRBV30,few,TRBJ1-5,TGTGCCTGGAGTGTACAAGTGAGTCAGCCCCAGCATTTT,CAWSVQVSQPQHF
-,TRBV7-9,once,TRBJ1-4,TGTGCCAGCAGCTTCACGGAAAAACTGTTTTTT,CASSFTEKLFF
-,TRBV5-8,-,TRBJ2-1,TGTGCCAGCAGTAGGGACCGATACAATGAGCAGTTCTTC,CASSRDRYNEQFF
-,TRBV11-1,-,TRBJ2-5,TGTGCCAGCAGCCTACGACTGGGGCGGGAGACCCAGTACTTC,CASSLRLGRETQYF
TRBD2,TRBV5-5,-,TRBJ2-3,TGTGCCAGCAGCTTGGCCATCCTAGCGGACACAGATACGCAGTATTTT,CASSLAILADTDTQYF
-,TRBV6-1,-,TRBJ1-2,TGTGCCAGCAGTGAAAGGGGTAACCTATATGGCTACACCTTC,CASSERGNLYGYTF
TRBD2,TRBV9,-,TRBJ2-7,TGTGCCAGCAGCGCTAGCGGGGCAAACTTCTACGAGCAGTACTTC,CASSASGANFYEQYF
TRBD2,TRBV6-5,-,TRBJ2-1,TGTGCCAGCAGTTACTCTGGCGGGAGAGTGGGCAATGAGCAGTTCTTC,CASSYSGGRVGNEQFF
-,TRBV6-1,-,TRBJ2-7,TGTGCCAGCAGTGAGTTCGGTTTGCGGGGGACACACTCCTACGAGCAGTACTTC,CASSEFGLRGTHSYEQYF
-,TRBV27,-,TRBJ1-2,TGTGCCAGCAGTTTATCCTCTAGTTCCTATGGCTACACCTTC,CASSLSSSSYGYTF
-,TRBV11-3,-,TRBJ2-7,TGTGCCAGCAGCCCCCGTGCAGGGCTCGAGCAGTACTTC,CASSPRAGLEQYF
TRBD2,TRBV5-8,-,TRBJ2-7,TGTGCCAGCACCTTTAAAGGCGGGAGGATCGAGCAGTACTTC,CASTFKGGRIEQYF
-,TRBV11-2,-,TRBJ2-3,TGTGCCAGCAGCTTAGACCCCCCGGCCATAGCGGGCACAGATACGCAGTATTTT,CASSLDPPAIAGTDTQYF
TRBD1,TRBV6-1,once,TRBJ1-5,TGTGCCAGCAGGGAGCGGACAGGGGTCAATCAGCCCCAGCATTTT,CASRERTGVNQPQHF
TRBD1,TRBV30,-,TRBJ2-7,TGTGCCTGGAGTGGGACAGGGGGCGAGCAGTACTTC,CAWSGTGGEQYF
TRBD2,TRBV7-9,-,TRBJ2-1,TGTGCCAGCAGCTTAGCGATGATAGCGGGACATAGCTCCTACAATGAGCAGTTCTTC,CASSLAMIAGHSSYNEQFF
TRBD1,TRBV9,-,TRBJ2-2,TGTGCCAGCAGCCCTAGGGACAGCAAGAACACCGGGGAGCTGTTTTTT,CASSPRDSKNTGELFF
TRBD2,TRBV13,-,TRBJ2-1,TGTGCCAGCAGCTATGTCCCCGGGACTAGCGTTTACAATGAGCAGTTCTTC,CASSYVPGTSVYNEQFF
-,TRBV28,-,TRBJ1-3,TGTGCCAGCAGAGAAACAGGTTCCTCTGGAAACACCATATATTTT,CASRETGSSGNTIYF
-,TRBV10-1,-,TRBJ1-1,TGCGCCAGCCGAACAGCCCCGGGGGACACTGAAGCTTTCTTT,CASRTAPGDTEAFF
TRBD1,TRBV2,-,TRBJ1-2,TGTGCCAGCAGGGACAGGGATGAAGGTGGCTACACCTTC,CASRDRDEGGYTF
-,TRBV7-2,few,TRBJ1-2,TGTGCCAGCAGCTTAATATCGGGCCCCTATGGCTACACCTTC,CASSLISGPYGYTF
TRBD2,TRBV4-1,once,TRBJ2-1,TGCGCCAGCAGCCACCCGGGGGGTTCCGACGGGTTCTTC,CASSHPGGSDGFF
-,TRBV5-8,-,TRBJ2-7,TGTGCCAGCACCCCACAGGGTTCCTACGAGCAGTACTTC,CASTPQGSYEQYF
-,TRBV7-3,-,TRBJ1-1,TGTGCCAGCAGCCCGCAGGGAGCTATGAACACTGAAGCTTTCTTT,CASSPQGAMNTEAFF
-,TRBV30,-,TRBJ1-5,TGTGCCTGGAGTTCTGGGGGAAATCAGCCCCAGCATTTT,CAWSSGGNQPQHF
-,TRBV25-1,-,TRBJ2-1,TGTGCCAGCAGTGCGGACTACAATGAGCAGTTCTTC,CASSADYNEQFF
TRBD1,TRBV28,-,TRBJ2-7,TGTGCCAGCAGTTTAGGTCAGGGGGCTAACTTTTACGAGCAGTACTTC,CASSLGQGANFYEQYF
TRBD2,TRBV14,-,TRBJ2-7,TGTGCCAGCAGCCGAGTAGCGGGATCCTACGAGCAGTACTTC,CASSRVAGSYEQYF
-,TRBV28,-,TRBJ1-1,TGTGCCAGCAGTTTATCCCCCCGTCCTATTATGAACACTGAAGCTTTCTTT,CASSLSPRPIMNTEAFF
-,TRBV5-4,-,TRBJ2-3,TGTGCCAGCAGCTCTAACCCGGGACTGCAGTATTTT,CASSSNPGLQYF
-,TRBV11-2,-,TRBJ2-2,TGTGCCAGCAGCTTAGGGGCGGGGACCGGGGAGCTGTTTTTT,CASSLGAGTGELFF
TRBD1,TRBV7-2,-,TRBJ1-5,TGTGCCAGCAGCTTAGGGGGACAGAACCATCAGCCCCAGCATTTT,CASSLGGQNHQPQHF
-,TRBV30,once,TRBJ2-5,TGTGCCTGGGAACTCTCGGCCTGGGCAGGGGGGATTCGGGGAGAGACCCAGTACTTC,CAWELSAWAGGIRGETQYF
-,TRBV6-6,-,TRBJ2-7,TGTGCCAGCAGTTACGTGACAGCCTACGAGCAGTACTTC,CASSYVTAYEQYF
-,TRBV11-1,once,TRBJ2-3,TGTGCCAGCAGCTTATTAGGTTGGCAGGTAAAGACAGATACGCAGTATTTT,CASSLLGWQVKTDTQYF
-,TRBV9,-,TRBJ2-3,TGTGCCAGCAGCGTTGGGGCAACCACAGATACGCAGTATTTT,CASSVGATTDTQYF